Following are 5 T cell receptor beta chains from one sample sequenced in a study of blood T cell repertoires in COVID-19. Assay: immunoSEQ multiplex PCR; the TCRdb copy retains only in-frame clones and omits some. The table lists about 74,000 clones, roughly 70% of them singletons. Specimen: peripheral blood. The receptors come from a man between 65 and 80 years old with acute or convalescent COVID-19.

The chain has TRBV7-9 and TRBJ2-5; 9 nucleotides line up with TRBD2. This CDR3 is built from 16 residues. Germline V lookup: CDR1 SEHNR, CDR2 FQNEAQ (reference sequence). The ends lost 5 bases at V and 1 base at J; junction bases unmatched: 8. The DNA for the CDR3 is TGTGCCAGCAGCGCACGACTAGCGGAGTTCCAAGAGACCCAGTACTTC. Its protein is CASSARLAEFQETQYF.

V gene TRBV10-3 combines with J gene TRBJ2-3; the match to TRBD2 covers 13 bases. This CDR3 is 18 amino acids long. With 3 bases clipped from V and 2 bases from J, the junction kept 8 bases outside the gene matches. From germline, CDR1 is ENHRY and CDR2 SYGVKD. DNA of the CDR3: TGTGCCATCAGTGAACAAGGGACTAGCGGGGACCACACAGATACGCAGTATTTT. This encodes CAISEQGTSGDHTDTQYF.

The chain employs TRBV5-1 and TRBJ1-1; 11 positions match TRBD1. The CDR3 is made up of 17 amino acids. V shed 4 bases and J 2 bases; nucleotides not matched to a gene: 10. The germline V gene encodes CDR1 SGHRS and CDR2 YFSETQ. CDR3 residues: CASSPLGGQGGNTEAFF. The CDR3 DNA follows: TGCGCCAGCAGCCCCCTGGGGGGACAGGGGGGCAACACTGAAGCTTTCTTT.

This chain uses TRBV7-3 with TRBJ2-1; TRBD2 matches 8 bases. Germline CDR1 SGHTA, CDR2 FQGTGA. With V trimmed by 3 bases and J by 7 bases, 5 bases remained unmatched. This CDR3 contains 14 residues. CDR3 protein: CASSFSGTSNEQFF. As DNA, the CDR3 is TGTGCCAGCAGCTTCTCCGGGACTAGTAATGAGCAGTTCTTC.

The rearrangement joins TRBV6-1 to TRBJ1-1, with D hard to call. Germline CDR1 and CDR2: MNHNS and SASEGT. With 2 bases removed from V and 7 bases from J, the gap between germline ends came to 8 bases. The CDR3 totals 12 residues. The CDR3 DNA reads as TGTGCCAGCAGTGAAATGCTCGGTGAAGCTTTCTTT. It encodes CASSEMLGEAFF.